This T cell receptor beta chain was retrieved from a study of response to subunit inactivated influenza vaccine. J was trimmed by 4 bases and V by 4 bases; bases with no gene match: 6. The CDR3 is 14 amino acids. Germline CDR1 reads MGHDK; CDR2 reads SYGVNS. TCRdb re-analysed the RT-PCR reads in MiXCR, keeping a single row per CDR3 protein. The repertoire holds 500,000 to 600,000 distinct CDR3 sequences, with roughly 13% as singletons. On this clonotype itself: As yet, its antigen is unknown.

Study-wide results and limits: The authors offered the suggestion that each seasonal influenza vaccination recruits few new T cells.

This sample comprised PBMCs from blood, obtained 35 to 45 days after vaccination. This TCR derives from a man in his fifties or sixties who received an inactivated influenza vaccine. The chain is built from TRBV25-1 and TRBJ2-7; 8 nucleotides align to TRBD1. As DNA, the CDR3 is TGTGCCAGCAGTGGCATCGACAGGGGTTACGAGCAGTACTTC. It translates to CASSGIDRGYEQYF.